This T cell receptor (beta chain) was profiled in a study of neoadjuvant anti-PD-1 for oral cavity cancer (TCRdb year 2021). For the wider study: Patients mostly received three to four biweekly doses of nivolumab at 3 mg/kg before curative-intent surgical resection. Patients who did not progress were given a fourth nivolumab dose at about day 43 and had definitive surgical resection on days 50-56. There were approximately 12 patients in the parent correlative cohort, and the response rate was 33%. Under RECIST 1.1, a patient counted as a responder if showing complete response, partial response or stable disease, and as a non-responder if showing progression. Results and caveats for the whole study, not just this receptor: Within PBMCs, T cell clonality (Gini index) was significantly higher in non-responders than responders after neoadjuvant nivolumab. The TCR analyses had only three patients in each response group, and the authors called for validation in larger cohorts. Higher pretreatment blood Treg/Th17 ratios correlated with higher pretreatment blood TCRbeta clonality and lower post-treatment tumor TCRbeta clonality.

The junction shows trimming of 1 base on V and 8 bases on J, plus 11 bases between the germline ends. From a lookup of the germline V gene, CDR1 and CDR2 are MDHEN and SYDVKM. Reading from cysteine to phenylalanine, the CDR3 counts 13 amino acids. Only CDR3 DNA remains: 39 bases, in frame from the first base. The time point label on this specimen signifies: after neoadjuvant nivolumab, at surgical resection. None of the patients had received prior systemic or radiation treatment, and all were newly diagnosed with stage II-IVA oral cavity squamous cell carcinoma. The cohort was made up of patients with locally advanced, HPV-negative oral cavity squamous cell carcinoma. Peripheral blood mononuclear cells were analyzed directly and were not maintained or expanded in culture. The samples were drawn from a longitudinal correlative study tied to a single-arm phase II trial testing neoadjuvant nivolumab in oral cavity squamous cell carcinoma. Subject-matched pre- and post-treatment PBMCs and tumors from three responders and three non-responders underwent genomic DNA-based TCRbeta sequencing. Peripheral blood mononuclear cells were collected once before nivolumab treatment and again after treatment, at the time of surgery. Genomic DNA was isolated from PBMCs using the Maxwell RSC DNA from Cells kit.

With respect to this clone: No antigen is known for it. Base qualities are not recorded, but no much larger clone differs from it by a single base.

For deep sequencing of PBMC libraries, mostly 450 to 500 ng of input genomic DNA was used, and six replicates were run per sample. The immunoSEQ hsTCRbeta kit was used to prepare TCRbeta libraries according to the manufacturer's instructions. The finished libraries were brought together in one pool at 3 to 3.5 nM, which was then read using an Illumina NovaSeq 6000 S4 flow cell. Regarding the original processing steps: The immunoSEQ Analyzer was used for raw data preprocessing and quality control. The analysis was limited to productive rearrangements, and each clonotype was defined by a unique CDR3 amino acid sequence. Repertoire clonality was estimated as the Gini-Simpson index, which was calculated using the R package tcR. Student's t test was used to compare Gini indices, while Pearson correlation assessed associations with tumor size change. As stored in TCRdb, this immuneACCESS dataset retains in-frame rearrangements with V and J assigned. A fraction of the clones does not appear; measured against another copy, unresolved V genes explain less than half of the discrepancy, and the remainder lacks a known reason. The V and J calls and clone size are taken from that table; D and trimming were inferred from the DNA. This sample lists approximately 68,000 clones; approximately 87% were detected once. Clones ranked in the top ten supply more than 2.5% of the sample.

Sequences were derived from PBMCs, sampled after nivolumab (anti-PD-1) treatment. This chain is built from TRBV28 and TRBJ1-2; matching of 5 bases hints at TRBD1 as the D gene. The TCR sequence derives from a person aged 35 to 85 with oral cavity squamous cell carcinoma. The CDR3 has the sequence CASSLFSGRGYTF. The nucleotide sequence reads TGTGCCAGCAGTTTATTCTCGGGGCGCGGCTACACCTTC.